These 24 T cell receptor beta chains originate from one sample sequenced in a study of cytomegalovirus exposure and HLA in healthy donors. PCR amplification relied on 60 Vbeta primers (plus 13 Jbeta primers). TCRdb's copy holds only in-frame clones and misses some; the assay was immunoSEQ multiplex PCR. The table lists a few hundred thousand clones, approximately 70% of them singletons, with under 3% in the top ten. The specimen was PBMCs. These receptor sequences come from a female donor in good health and CMV-seronegative.

This clone was seen a handful of times. The chain employs TRBV14 and TRBJ1-5; possible D gene TRBD1, 6 bases. V was trimmed by 5 bases and J by 1 base, leaving 33 bases between them. CDR3 length: 22 amino acids. The germline gives CDR1 SGHDN, CDR2 FVKESK. This CDR3 reads CASSFPRSPDSGVFASNQPQHF. In DNA, the CDR3 is TGTGCCAGCAGCTTTCCTAGGAGCCCGGACAGCGGGGTATTTGCGAGCAATCAGCCCCAGCATTTT.

This sequence joins TRBV11-3 and TRBJ1-5, with D possibly TRBD1 on 6 matching bases. This CDR3 has 15 residues. Germline-derived CDR1 and CDR2 are SGHNT and YENEEA. Trimming pared 5 bases from V and 0 bases from J, leaving 11 bases between. This CDR3 reads CASSADSYSNQPQHF. CDR3 nucleotide sequence: TGTGCCAGCAGCGCGGACAGTTATAGCAATCAGCCCCAGCATTTT. Variable domain in full (rest from reference TRBV11-3 and TRBJ1-5): EAGVVQSPRYKIIEKKQPVAFWCNPISGHNTLYWYLQNLGQGPELLIRYENEEAVDDSQLPKDRFSAERLKGVDSTLKIQPAELGDSAVYLCASSADSYSNQPQHFGDGTRLSIL.

This chain links TRBV5-6 with TRBJ2-5; 8 bases line up with TRBD1. The J call may not be correct, given that the DNA end is closer to TRBJ2-7. The CDR3 length is 17 residues. Germline lookup yields CDR1 SGHDT and CDR2 YYEEEE. Here the CDR3 reads CASSLINRGAYSYEQYF. Written as DNA, the CDR3 is TGTGCCAGCAGTCTGATCAACAGGGGGGCCTACTCCTACGAGCAGTACTTC.

The chain recombines TRBV19 with TRBJ2-5, with TRBD2 identical over 11 bases. This CDR3 has 17 residues. Trimming cost V 5 bases and J 5 bases; bases outside gene matches: 13. CDR1 and CDR2 from the germline V gene are LNHDA and SQIVND (reference sequence). This CDR3 is CASSSLGLAGRRETQYF. The CDR3 nucleotides are TGTGCCAGTAGTTCCCTCGGACTAGCGGGCCGAAGGGAGACCCAGTACTTC.

This clone was seen only a few times. This chain connects TRBV19 to TRBJ1-5; D remains ambiguous. The CDR3 consists of 14 residues. The germline V gene encodes CDR1 LNHDA and CDR2 SQIVND (reference sequence). Trimming shortened V by 3 bases and J by 3 bases, and 9 bases separated the two germline ends. This CDR3 reads CASSITTANQPQHF. CDR3 nucleotide sequence: TGTGCCAGTAGTATCACCACAGCCAATCAGCCCCAGCATTTT.

J is TRBJ2-3 and V is TRBV28, with TRBD1 identical over 10 bases. The germline V gene has CDR1 MDHEN and CDR2 SYDVKM. The CDR3 runs to 15 residues. Unmatched junction bases numbered 6, after V lost 5 bases and J lost 4 bases. The CDR3: CASSNDRGRSDTQYF. DNA of the CDR3: TGTGCCAGCAGTAATGACAGGGGGCGGTCAGATACGCAGTATTTT.

The rearrangement joins TRBV5-4 to TRBJ2-6; 7 bases are shared with TRBD1. Trimming cost V 0 bases and J 4 bases; bases outside gene matches: 10. In germline, CDR1 is SGHNT, CDR2 YYREEE (reference sequence). The CDR3 extends over 18 amino acids. CDR3 protein: CASSLGGFEGAGANVLTF. DNA of the CDR3: TGTGCCAGCAGCTTGGGTGGCTTTGAGGGGGCGGGGGCCAACGTCCTGACTTTC.

The chain is built from TRBV5-1 and TRBJ2-3; the D gene is possibly TRBD1 (6 bases). Trimming pared 4 bases from V and 4 bases from J, leaving 10 bases between. The CDR3 loop spans 13 amino acids. CDR1 is SGHRS and CDR2 is YFSETQ in the germline V gene. CDR3 sequence (DNA): TGCGCCAGCAGCCAACAGGGTTCAGATACGCAGTATTTT. It specifies CASSQQGSDTQYF.

This chain joins TRBV10-3 and TRBJ2-1; tentative D call: TRBD2 (6 bases). The germline V gene encodes CDR1 ENHRY and CDR2 SYGVKD. The CDR3 has 19 amino acids. Trimming shortened V by 0 bases and J by 2 bases, and 20 bases separated the two germline ends. The CDR3 coding sequence is TGTGCCATCAGTGAGTCGATACCGAGGGGCGGGACCACCTACAATGAGCAGTTCTTC. As protein: CAISESIPRGGTTYNEQFF.

V is TRBV6-8 and J is TRBJ2-2; 7 positions agree with TRBD2. The J segment lost 6 bases and the V segment lost 1 base, leaving 14 bases of the junction unmatched. The CDR3 spans 18 residues. CDR1 is MNHGY and CDR2 is SAAAGT in the germline V gene. The CDR3 region is CASSYFKERTSHPGELFF. In DNA, the CDR3 is TGTGCCAGCAGTTACTTCAAGGAGAGGACTAGTCATCCCGGGGAGCTGTTTTTT.

The J gene is TRBJ2-3, the V gene TRBV15, with TRBD2 matching over 7 bases. The germline gives CDR1 LNHNV, CDR2 YYDKDF (reference sequence). Trimming at V came to 8 bases and at J to 0 bases, leaving 5 bases not matched to a gene. The CDR3 is made up of 14 amino acids. In DNA form, the CDR3 reads TGTGCCACCTCCCGGGGAGGGAGCACAGATACGCAGTATTTT. It is translated as CATSRGGSTDTQYF.

The chain has TRBV7-9 and TRBJ2-7, with a possible D match to TRBD1 (6 bases). Trimming shortened V by 5 bases and J by 1 base, and 15 bases separated the two germline ends. The CDR3 runs to 15 residues. CDR1 is SEHNR, CDR2 FQNEAQ, per germline (reference sequence). For the CDR3, the DNA is TGTGCCAGCAGCCCTTGGACAGCCGTTTCCTACGAGCAGTACTTC. It is translated as CASSPWTAVSYEQYF.

V gene TRBV10-3 combines with J gene TRBJ1-5, with 7 bases aligning to TRBD1. The length of the CDR3 is 14 residues. J gave up 7 bases and V 2 bases, and 5 bases lay outside the gene matches. In germline, CDR1 is ENHRY, CDR2 SYGVKD. This chain's CDR3 is CAISEATGVQPQHF. The CDR3 nucleotides read TGTGCCATCAGTGAGGCCACAGGGGTGCAGCCCCAGCATTTT.

As to this clone: The sample has other DNA sequences that encode this CDR3 too. The chain couples TRBV7-9 to TRBJ2-1, with 7 bases fitting TRBD2. Germline values: CDR1 SEHNR, CDR2 FQNEAQ (reference sequence). This CDR3 contains 15 residues. With V trimmed by 2 bases and J by 9 bases, 10 bases remained unmatched. The DNA for the CDR3 is TGTGCCAGCAGCTTACTGGGGGGGGGTGAAGGTGAGCAGTTCTTC. This gives the protein CASSLLGGGEGEQFF.

J is TRBJ1-1 and V is TRBV25-1, with D possibly TRBD1 on 6 matching bases. The CDR3 is 14 amino acids. Germline assignment: CDR1 MGHDK and CDR2 SYGVNS. Trimming removed 5 bases from V and 3 bases from J, with 13 bases in between. The CDR3 bases are TGTGCCAGCAGTCGGGACACCCTGGACACTGAAGCTTTCTTT. Its protein product is CASSRDTLDTEAFF.

The chain joins TRBV6-1 to TRBJ2-3, with 16 bases matching TRBD2. The V gene end was trimmed by 6 bases and the J gene end by 7 bases; junction bases not matched to a gene: 4. The CDR3 extends over 15 amino acids. Germline V lookup: CDR1 MNHNS, CDR2 SASEGT. The CDR3 sequence is CASRGLAGGPNTQYF. As DNA, the CDR3 is TGTGCCAGCAGGGGACTAGCGGGAGGGCCGAATACGCAGTATTTT.

This CDR3 is CASSVGDRSYEQYF. The CDR3, as DNA: TGTGCCAGCAGCGTAGGGGACAGGTCCTACGAGCAGTACTTC. The genes are TRBV25-1 and TRBJ2-7; 8 nucleotides align to TRBD1. Trimming removed 6 bases from V and 1 base from J; junction bases left unmatched: 5. The germline CDR1 and CDR2 sequences are MGHDK and SYGVNS. This CDR3 comprises 14 residues.

This chain links TRBV6-6 with TRBJ1-2; D perhaps matches TRBD1 (6 bases). From germline, CDR1 is MNHNY and CDR2 SVGAGI (reference sequence). This CDR3 comprises 13 residues. Trimming left V 6 bases short and J 7 bases short, with 15 bases between. The CDR3 loop reads CASRLTGRPGYTF. Written as DNA, the CDR3 is TGTGCCAGCAGGCTCACAGGGAGACCTGGCTACACCTTC.

The chain carries TRBV10-1 and TRBJ2-3; TRBD1 might be the D (5 bases). V dropped 3 bases and J dropped 2 bases, with 6 bases sitting between them. Germline CDR1 WNHNN, CDR2 SYGVQD (reference sequence). This CDR3 is built from 13 residues. In nucleotides, the CDR3 is TGCGCCAGCAGTGACAGGGCCACAGATACGCAGTATTTT. Translating it yields CASSDRATDTQYF.

This chain links TRBV27 with TRBJ1-5, with D uncertain. Looked up from germline, CDR1 is MNHEY and CDR2 is SMNVEV (reference sequence). With 4 bases removed from V and 6 bases from J, the gap between germline ends came to 22 bases. This CDR3 is built from 17 residues. CDR3 nucleotide sequence: TGTGCCAGCAGTTCGGGGTTGTCCGTAGGTTCCGTTCAGCCCCAGCATTTT. It specifies CASSSGLSVGSVQPQHF.

The chain recombines TRBV12-5 with TRBJ2-3; possible D gene TRBD1, 5 bases. Germline V lookup: CDR1 LGHNT, CDR2 FRNRAP. V shed 6 bases and J shed 5 bases, with 9 bases lying between them. The CDR3 covers 12 residues. The CDR3 reads CASGPRVDTQYF. CDR3 DNA: TGTGCTAGTGGGCCCAGGGTAGATACGCAGTATTTT.

This chain uses TRBV28 with TRBJ1-2; D might be TRBD1 (5 bases). This CDR3 contains 12 residues. The ends were cut back, 7 bases at V and 5 bases at J, with 11 bases in the middle. Germline loops: CDR1 MDHEN, CDR2 SYDVKM. CDR3 protein: CASMWQGYGYTF. The CDR3 bases are TGTGCCAGCATGTGGCAGGGATATGGCTACACCTTC.

The gene calls are TRBV4-1 and TRBJ1-6, with 8 bases aligning to TRBD1. CDR3 length: 16 residues. J was trimmed by 9 bases and V by 4 bases; bases with no gene match: 11. Germline V gene sequence: CDR1 MGHRA, CDR2 YSYEKL. The CDR3 sequence is CASSPQGAGGSSPLHF. The CDR3 DNA follows: TGCGCCAGCAGCCCCCAAGGGGCAGGGGGCTCTTCACCCCTCCACTTT.

The chain carries TRBV6-1 and TRBJ1-1; TRBD1 matches 9 bases. This CDR3 contains 15 residues. The V gene end was trimmed by 2 bases and the J gene end by 4 bases; junction bases not matched to a gene: 5. Germline lookup yields CDR1 MNHNS and CDR2 SASEGT. The CDR3 sequence: CASSEWGQGATEAFF. CDR3 nucleotide sequence: TGTGCCAGCAGTGAATGGGGACAGGGAGCCACTGAAGCTTTCTTT.